This T cell receptor (beta chain) appears in the sequencing data of a study of metastatic and nonmetastatic thyroid tumors. At least ten counts were recorded for this clone. Study processing details: Researchers built a distant-metastasis classifier for papillary thyroid cancer that drew on CDR3 differences across clinicopathological groups. TCRdb ran MiXCR on the PCR reads. These V and J calls derive from TCRdb rather than the authors' analysis. The sample consists of approximately 15,000 clones, approximately 20% of them appearing once. Patients were all untreated before their thyroid surgery. The CDR3 is 16 residues long. Per germline, CDR1 SGDLS and CDR2 YYNGEE. V trimming: 2 bases; J trimming: 1 base; junction bases outside the gene matches: 3.

The sequence was collected from a female donor with papillary thyroid cancer or a benign thyroid nodule (not recorded which). Some clones in this sample may be carry-over from other donors' samples. The sample consisted of adjacent normal tissue. This chain uses TRBV9 with TRBJ2-1, with 10 positions matching TRBD2. For the CDR3, the DNA is TGTGCCAGCAGCGTTAAAGCGGGAGGGTCCTACAATGAGCAGTTCTTC. Protein: CASSVKAGGSYNEQFF.